Presented here are 23 T cell receptor beta chains from one specimen sequenced in a study of molecular identifiers for immune sequencing clone quantification. TCRdb re-called the PCR reads with MiXCR, one entry per CDR3 protein. Found here are roughly 300,000 distinct CDR3 sequences, about a quarter of them singletons; the top ten hold about 0.74%. Sample: naive CD8+ T cells from blood, with Jurkat cell RNA spiked in. Sample subset: FACS-sorted CD8+CD4-CCR7+CD45RA+ naive T cells. The origin of the receptors is a human donor in good health. Some libraries in this study had Jurkat cell RNA spiked in.

This clonotype was recorded at least ten times. V and J are TRBV29-1 and TRBJ2-7, with TRBD2 matching 9 bases. The CDR3 contains 14 residues. The V gene's germline CDR1 is SQVTM and CDR2 ANQGSEA. Unmatched junction bases numbered 7, after V lost 3 bases and J lost 4 bases. CDR3 bases: TGCAGCGTTGAGTACGCGGGAGGGAGGTACGAGCAGTACTTC. Translated, it gives CSVEYAGGRYEQYF.

The chain uses TRBV3-1 and TRBJ2-4; D is perhaps TRBD2 (5 bases). In germline, CDR1 is LGHDT, CDR2 YNNKEL (reference sequence). V was shortened by 3 bases and J by 0 bases, with 24 bases between the two germline ends. This CDR3 contains 20 residues. CDR3: CASSHYFDGELIKAKNIQYF. As DNA, the CDR3 is TGTGCCAGCAGCCACTACTTCGACGGGGAATTAATAAAAGCCAAAAACATTCAGTACTTC. The entire variable domain, with the rest obtained from reference TRBV3-1 and TRBJ2-4, is as follows: DTAVSQTPKYLVTQMGNDKSIKCEQNLGHDTMYWYKQDSKKFLKIMFSYNNKELIINETVPNRFSPKSPDKAHLNLHINSLELGDSAVYFCASSHYFDGELIKAKNIQYFGAGTRLSVL.

This clonotype was detected a few times. The chain is built from TRBV14 and TRBJ1-1, with unresolved D. CDR1 and CDR2 (germline): SGHDN, FVKESK. V was cut by 0 bases and J by 0 bases, with 11 bases left in between. The CDR3 length is 16 residues. The CDR3 reads CASSQDLGFMNTEAFF. CDR3 coding DNA: TGTGCCAGCAGCCAAGATCTGGGATTCATGAACACTGAAGCTTTCTTT.

Only a few counts were recorded for this clonotype. The chain combines TRBV4-3 with TRBJ2-7; a weak D match, TRBD2 (6 bases). The germline V and J ends were trimmed by 0 bases and 2 bases, with 14 bases remaining between them. CDR3 size: 16 residues. Germline assignment: CDR1 LGHNA and CDR2 YSLEER. The CDR3 coding sequence is TGCGCCAGCAGCCAAGATTTGGCGGGACCTACCTACGAGCAGTACTTC. Its translation: CASSQDLAGPTYEQYF.

This clonotype came up a few times. The V call is TRBV4-3, the J call TRBJ2-1; tentative D call: TRBD1 (6 bases). CDR1 LGHNA and CDR2 YSLEER come from the germline V gene. CDR3 length equals 12 residues. The ends were cut back, 2 bases at V and 9 bases at J, with 8 bases in the middle. The CDR3 sequence is CASSQTGIEQFF. CDR3 nucleotide sequence: TGCGCCAGCAGCCAAACAGGGATTGAGCAGTTCTTC.

The table lists this clonotype with many counts. This rearrangement joins TRBV14 to TRBJ2-2; D call uncertain. With 0 bases removed from V and 4 bases from J, the gap between germline ends came to 9 bases. The CDR3 is 15 residues long. The germline CDR1 and CDR2 sequences are SGHDN and FVKESK. In DNA, the CDR3 is TGTGCCAGCAGCCAAGAACACTTTTCCACCGGGGAGCTGTTTTTT. It encodes CASSQEHFSTGELFF.

This clonotype was recorded many times. This chain links TRBV4-3 with TRBJ1-2, with D unresolved. This CDR3 is 16 amino acids long. The V gene lost 0 bases and the J gene lost 4 bases, with 15 bases spanning the gap. Germline CDR1 LGHNA, CDR2 YSLEER. CDR3 residues: CASSQDLWRVGYGYTF. The CDR3 region has the DNA TGCGCCAGCAGCCAAGATCTGTGGAGGGTGGGCTATGGCTACACCTTC.

About this clonotype itself: A read error may explain this, as a much larger clone is one base away. The rearrangement links TRBV7-9 to TRBJ1-1; D possibly corresponds to TRBD1 (5 bases). The CDR3 runs to 13 residues. Per germline, CDR1 SEHNR and CDR2 FQNEAQ (reference sequence). The chain's CDR3 is CASSLVSGYEVFF. The CDR3 nucleotides read TGTGCCAGCAGCTTAGTATCAGGGTATGAAGTTTTCTTT.

The rearrangement uses TRBV28 and TRBJ2-7; 8 bases align to TRBD2. Germline lookup yields CDR1 MDHEN and CDR2 SYDVKM. V shed 6 bases, J shed 2 bases, and the junction held 9 bases outside the gene matches. The CDR3 is 15 amino acids. CDR3 nucleotides: TGTGCCAGCAGCTCAACTAGCGGTAATACCTACGAGCAGTACTTC. Translation: CASSSTSGNTYEQYF.

In regard to this clonotype: This may stem from a read error, because a much larger clone lies one nucleotide away. This sequence joins TRBV7-9 and TRBJ2-3; D assignment may be TRBD1 or TRBD2 (5 bases each). CDR1 and CDR2 (germline): SEHNR, FQNEAQ (reference sequence). The CDR3 has 14 residues. CDR3 DNA sequence: TGTGCCGGCAGCTCCGGGACCCCCACAGATACGCAGTATTTT. Translating it yields CAGSSGTPTDTQYF.

The genes are TRBV6-2 or TRBV6-3 and TRBJ2-7; D not resolved. Germline V gene lookup returns CDR1 MNHEY and CDR2 SVGEGT. The V and J ends lost 2 bases and 0 bases respectively, with 11 bases between them. The CDR3 is 15 amino acids. The CDR3 nucleotides read TGTGCCAGCAGTTACACGGCTTTATACTCCTACGAGCAGTACTTC. It codes for CASSYTALYSYEQYF.

About this clonotype itself: A much larger clone is a single base away; this may be a read error. V and J are TRBV5-3 and TRBJ2-5, with TRBD1 as a possible D gene (5 bases). TRBV5-3 is assigned to the ORF class and has an uncertain function. CDR3 size: 14 residues. CDR3: CASSDPDGQEAQYF. DNA of the CDR3: TGTGCCAGCAGCGATCCTGACGGACAAGAGGCCCAGTACTTC.

This clonotype was detected only a few times. This sequence joins TRBV9 and TRBJ2-2; the match to TRBD2 covers 12 bases. J was trimmed by 5 bases and V by 1 base; bases with no gene match: 6. Germline V gene data show CDR1 as SGDLS and CDR2 as YYNGEE. This CDR3 comprises 17 residues. CDR3 bases: TGTGCCAGCAGCGTAATCCTAGCGGGAGGGGTGACCGGGGAGCTGTTTTTT. Protein sequence: CASSVILAGGVTGELFF.

This clonotype has a handful of counts. The rearrangement joins TRBV4-1 to TRBJ2-7, with D hard to call. Between the trimmed V and J ends, which lost 1 base and 2 bases, there was a span of 15 bases. Germline values: CDR1 MGHRA, CDR2 YSYEKL. The CDR3 is 16 amino acids. DNA of the CDR3: TGCGCCAGCAGCCAAGCGTCAGACACTATCACCTACGAGCAGTACTTC. It is translated as CASSQASDTITYEQYF.

The table lists this clonotype with a few counts. This chain uses TRBV30 with TRBJ2-1; 7 bases are shared with TRBD1. Germline V gene lookup returns CDR1 GTSNPN and CDR2 SVGIG (reference sequence). V shed 1 base, J shed 7 bases, and the junction held 16 bases outside the gene matches. This CDR3 region has 17 residues. The CDR3 coding sequence is TGTGCCTGGAGTGATTTGTCCACAGGGGTTTTCTATAATGAGCAGTTCTTC. Translating it yields CAWSDLSTGVFYNEQFF.

To note about this clonotype: One end of the junction is discordant with germline, which a read error may explain. In DNA form, the CDR3 reads TGTGCCTGGAGTGTAAACCGCTACAATGAGCAGGGCTTC. The encoded protein is CAWSVNRYNEQGF. The chain links TRBV30 to TRBJ2-1; possible D gene TRBD1, 5 bases. CDR1 GTSNPN and CDR2 SVGIG come from the germline V gene (reference sequence). This CDR3 contains 13 residues.

About this clonotype itself: A read error is possible here, since a much larger clone lies one base away. No conserved phenylalanine or tryptophan is present at the end of the CDR3, so a read error is the likely explanation. This chain joins TRBV4-3 and TRBJ2-7, with D perhaps matching TRBD1 or TRBD2 (6 bases each). Germline V gives CDR1 LGHNA, CDR2 YSLEER. This CDR3 is 15 amino acids long. With 2 bases removed from V and 7 bases from J, the gap between germline ends came to 18 bases. The CDR3 here is CASSQFLGGTREQYL. CDR3 DNA sequence: TGCGCCAGCAGCCAATTCTTAGGGGGGACGCGGGAGCAGTACCTC.

This clonotype was seen many times. The gene calls are TRBV29-1 and TRBJ2-3; D may match TRBD1 or TRBD2 (7 bases each). V lost 3 bases, J lost 0 bases, and 10 bases lay in between. Germline V gene data show CDR1 as SQVTM and CDR2 as ANQGSEA. This CDR3 spans 14 amino acids. The CDR3 nucleotides are TGCAGCGTTGAGGGAGGGGGCAGCACAGATACGCAGTATTTT. Residues: CSVEGGGSTDTQYF.

Of note for this clonotype: A much larger clonotype is one base distant, so this may be a read error. The chain links TRBV5-6 to TRBJ2-1; possibly TRBD1 or TRBD2 for D (5 bases each). The CDR3 sequence is 15 residues long. Germline CDR1 and CDR2: SGHDT and YYEEEE. The CDR3 nucleotides read TGTGCCAGCAGCTTAGGGGAGTTCGCCTACGATGAGCAGTTCTTC. Translated: CASSLGEFAYDEQFF.

Concerning this clonotype itself: A clone one base away is much larger, so this may be a read error. The V and J genes are TRBV7-6 and TRBJ2-3, with D possibly called TRBD1 or TRBD2 (6 bases each). Per the germline V gene, CDR1 is SGHVS and CDR2 is FNYEAQ. The CDR3 extends over 15 amino acids. CDR3 in amino acids: CAGSPGGGSTDTQYF. The CDR3 region has the DNA TGTGCCGGCAGCCCCGGAGGGGGGAGCACAGATACGCAGTATTTT.

As to this clonotype: One end of the junction is discordant with germline, which a read error may explain. The chain is built from TRBV12-5 and TRBJ2-1, with 13 bases fitting TRBD2. Germline V lookup: CDR1 LGHNT, CDR2 FRNRAP. The length of the CDR3 is 17 residues. The CDR3 DNA reads TGTGCTAGTGCCCTGACTAGCGGGGGGCCGAACTACAATGAGCAGCTCTTC. This translates into CASALTSGGPNYNEQLF.

This clonotype was counted many times. The genes are TRBV7-9 and TRBJ1-1; TRBD1 is a possible D gene (5 bases). The germline V and J ends were trimmed by 0 bases and 10 bases, with 9 bases remaining between them. Germline V gives CDR1 SEHNR, CDR2 FQNEAQ (reference sequence). This CDR3 contains 12 residues. The CDR3 region is CASSLAGDAAFF. The CDR3 DNA reads as TGTGCCAGCAGCTTAGCAGGGGACGCAGCTTTCTTT.

The V and J genes are TRBV6-2 or TRBV6-3 and TRBJ2-7, with a weak D call TRBD1 (5 bases). The germline V and J ends were trimmed by 1 base and 4 bases, with 11 bases remaining between them. Per germline, CDR1 MNHEY and CDR2 SVGEGT. CDR3 length equals 14 residues. The CDR3 here is CASSYFPGNYEQYF. The CDR3 DNA follows: TGTGCCAGCAGTTACTTTCCAGGGAATTACGAGCAGTACTTC.